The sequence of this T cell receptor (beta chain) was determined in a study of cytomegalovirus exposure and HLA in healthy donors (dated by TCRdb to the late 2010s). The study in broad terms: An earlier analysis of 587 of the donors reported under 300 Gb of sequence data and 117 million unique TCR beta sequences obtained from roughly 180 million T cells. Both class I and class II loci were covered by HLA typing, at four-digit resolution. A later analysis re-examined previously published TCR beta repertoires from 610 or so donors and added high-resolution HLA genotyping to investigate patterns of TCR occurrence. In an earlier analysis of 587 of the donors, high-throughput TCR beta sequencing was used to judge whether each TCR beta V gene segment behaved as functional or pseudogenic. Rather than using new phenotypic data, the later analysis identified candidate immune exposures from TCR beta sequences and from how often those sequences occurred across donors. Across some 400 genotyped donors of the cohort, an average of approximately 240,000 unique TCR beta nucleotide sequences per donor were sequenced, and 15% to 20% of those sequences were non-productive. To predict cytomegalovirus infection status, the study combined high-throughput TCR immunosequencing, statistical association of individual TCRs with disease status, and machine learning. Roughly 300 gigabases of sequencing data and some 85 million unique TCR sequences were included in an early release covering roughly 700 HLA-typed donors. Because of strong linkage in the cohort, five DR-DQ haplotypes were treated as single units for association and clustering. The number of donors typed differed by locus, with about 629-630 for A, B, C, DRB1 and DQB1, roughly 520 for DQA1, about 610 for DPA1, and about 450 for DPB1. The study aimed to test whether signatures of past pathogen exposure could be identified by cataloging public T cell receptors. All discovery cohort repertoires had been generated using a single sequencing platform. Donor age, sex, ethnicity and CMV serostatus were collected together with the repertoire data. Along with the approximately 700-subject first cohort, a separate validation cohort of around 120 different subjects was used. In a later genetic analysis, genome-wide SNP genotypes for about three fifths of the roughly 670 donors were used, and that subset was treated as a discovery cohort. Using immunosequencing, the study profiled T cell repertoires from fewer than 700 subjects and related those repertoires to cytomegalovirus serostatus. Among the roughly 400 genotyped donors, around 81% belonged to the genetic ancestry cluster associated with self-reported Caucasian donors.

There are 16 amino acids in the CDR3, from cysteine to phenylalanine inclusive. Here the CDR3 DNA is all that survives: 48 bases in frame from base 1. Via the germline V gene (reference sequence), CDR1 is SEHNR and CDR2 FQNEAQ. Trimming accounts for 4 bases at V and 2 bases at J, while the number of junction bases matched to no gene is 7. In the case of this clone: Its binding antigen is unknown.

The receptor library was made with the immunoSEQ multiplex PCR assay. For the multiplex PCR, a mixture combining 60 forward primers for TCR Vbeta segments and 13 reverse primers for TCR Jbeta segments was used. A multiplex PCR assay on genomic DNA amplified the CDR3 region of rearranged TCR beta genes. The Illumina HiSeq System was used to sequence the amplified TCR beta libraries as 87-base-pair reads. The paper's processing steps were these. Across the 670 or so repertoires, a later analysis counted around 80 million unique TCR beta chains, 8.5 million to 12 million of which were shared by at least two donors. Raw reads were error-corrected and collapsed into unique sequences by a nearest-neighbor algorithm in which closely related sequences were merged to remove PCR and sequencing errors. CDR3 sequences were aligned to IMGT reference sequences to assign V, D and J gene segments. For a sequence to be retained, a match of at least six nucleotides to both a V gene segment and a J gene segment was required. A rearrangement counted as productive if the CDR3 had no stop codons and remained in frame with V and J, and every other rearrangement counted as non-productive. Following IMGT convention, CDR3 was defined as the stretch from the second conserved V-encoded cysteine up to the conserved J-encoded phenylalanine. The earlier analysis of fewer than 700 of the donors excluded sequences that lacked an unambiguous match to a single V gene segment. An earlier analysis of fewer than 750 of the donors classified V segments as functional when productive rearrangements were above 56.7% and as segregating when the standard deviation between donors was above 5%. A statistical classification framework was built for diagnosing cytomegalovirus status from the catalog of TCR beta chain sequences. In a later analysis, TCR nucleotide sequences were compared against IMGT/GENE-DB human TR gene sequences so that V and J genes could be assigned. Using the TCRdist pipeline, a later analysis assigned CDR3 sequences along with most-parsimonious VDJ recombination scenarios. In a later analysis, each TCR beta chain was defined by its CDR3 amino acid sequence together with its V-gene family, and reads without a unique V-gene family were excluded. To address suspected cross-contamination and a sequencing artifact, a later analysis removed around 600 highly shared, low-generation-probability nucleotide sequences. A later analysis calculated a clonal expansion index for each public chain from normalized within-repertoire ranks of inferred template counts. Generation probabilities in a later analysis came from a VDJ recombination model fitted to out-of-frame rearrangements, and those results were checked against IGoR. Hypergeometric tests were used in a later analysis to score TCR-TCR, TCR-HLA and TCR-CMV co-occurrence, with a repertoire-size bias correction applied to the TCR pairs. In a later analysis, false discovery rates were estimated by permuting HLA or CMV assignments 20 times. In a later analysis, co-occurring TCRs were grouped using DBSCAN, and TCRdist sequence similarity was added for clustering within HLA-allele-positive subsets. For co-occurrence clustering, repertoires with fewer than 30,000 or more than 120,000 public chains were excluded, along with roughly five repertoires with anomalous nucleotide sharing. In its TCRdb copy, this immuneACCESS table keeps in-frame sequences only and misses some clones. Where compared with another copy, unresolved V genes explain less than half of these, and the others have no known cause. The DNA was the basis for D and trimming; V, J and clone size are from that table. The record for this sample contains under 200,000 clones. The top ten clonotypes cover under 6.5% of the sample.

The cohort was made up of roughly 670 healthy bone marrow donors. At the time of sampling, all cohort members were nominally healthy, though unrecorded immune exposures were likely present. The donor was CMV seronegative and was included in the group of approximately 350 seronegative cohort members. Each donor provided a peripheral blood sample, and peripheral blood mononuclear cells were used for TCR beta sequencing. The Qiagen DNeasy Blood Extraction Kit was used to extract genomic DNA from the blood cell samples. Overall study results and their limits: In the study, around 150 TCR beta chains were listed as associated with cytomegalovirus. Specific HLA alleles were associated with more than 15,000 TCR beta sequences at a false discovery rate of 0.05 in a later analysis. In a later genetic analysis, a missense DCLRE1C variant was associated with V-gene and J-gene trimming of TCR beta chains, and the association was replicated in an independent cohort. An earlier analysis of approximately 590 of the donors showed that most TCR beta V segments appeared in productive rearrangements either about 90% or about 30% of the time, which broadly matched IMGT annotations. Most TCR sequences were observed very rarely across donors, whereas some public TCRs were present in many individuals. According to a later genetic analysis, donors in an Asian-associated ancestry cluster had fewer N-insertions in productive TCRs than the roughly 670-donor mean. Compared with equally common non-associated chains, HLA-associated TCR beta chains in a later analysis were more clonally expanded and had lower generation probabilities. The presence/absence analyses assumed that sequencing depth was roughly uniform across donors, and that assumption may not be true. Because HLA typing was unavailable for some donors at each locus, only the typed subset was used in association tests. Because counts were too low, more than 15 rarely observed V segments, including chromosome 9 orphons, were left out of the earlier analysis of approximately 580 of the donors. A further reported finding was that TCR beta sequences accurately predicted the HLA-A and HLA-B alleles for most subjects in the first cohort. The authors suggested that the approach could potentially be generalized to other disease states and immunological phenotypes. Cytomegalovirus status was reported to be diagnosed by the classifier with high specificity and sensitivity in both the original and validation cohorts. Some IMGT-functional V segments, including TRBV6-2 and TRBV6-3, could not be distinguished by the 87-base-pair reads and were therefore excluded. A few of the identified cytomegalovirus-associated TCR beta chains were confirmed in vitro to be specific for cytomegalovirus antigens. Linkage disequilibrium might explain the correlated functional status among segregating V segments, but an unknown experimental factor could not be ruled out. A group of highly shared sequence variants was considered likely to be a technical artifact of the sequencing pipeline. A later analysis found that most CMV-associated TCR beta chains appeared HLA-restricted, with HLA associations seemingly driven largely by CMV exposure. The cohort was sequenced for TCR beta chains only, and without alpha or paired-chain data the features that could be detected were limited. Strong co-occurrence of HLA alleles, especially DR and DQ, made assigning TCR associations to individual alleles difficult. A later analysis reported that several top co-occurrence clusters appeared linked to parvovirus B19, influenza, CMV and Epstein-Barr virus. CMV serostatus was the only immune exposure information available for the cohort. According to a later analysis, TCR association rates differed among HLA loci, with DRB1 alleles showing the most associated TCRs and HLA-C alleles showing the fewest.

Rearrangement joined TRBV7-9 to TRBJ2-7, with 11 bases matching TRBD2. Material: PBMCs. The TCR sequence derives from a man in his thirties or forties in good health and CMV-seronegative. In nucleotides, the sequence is TGTGCCAGCAGCTCAGCCTCGACTAGCGGGGCCTACGAGCAGTACTTC. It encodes CASSSASTSGAYEQYF.